Below, 18 T cell receptor beta chains from the same sample are listed, as sequenced in a study of blood T cell repertoires in COVID-19. Assay: immunoSEQ multiplex PCR; the TCRdb copy retains only in-frame clones and omits some. The top ten hold approximately 4.5% of the sample, which has 40,000 to 60,000 clones, less than 85% seen once. Input material: peripheral blood. The receptors were sampled from a man aged 45-65 years with active COVID-19.

V gene TRBV18 combines with J gene TRBJ2-3, with a weak D call TRBD1 (7 bases). Germline CDR1 and CDR2: KGHSH and LQKENI. This CDR3 spans 15 amino acids. V lost 4 bases and J 3 bases, leaving 14 bases between the germline ends. CDR3 nucleotide sequence: TGTGCCAGCTCACGAGCGGCAGGGGGGACAGATACGCAGTATTTT. It translates to CASSRAAGGTDTQYF.

The chain links TRBV12-3 or TRBV12-4 to TRBJ2-6; D unresolved. This CDR3 spans 13 amino acids. Trimming stripped 8 bases from V and 2 bases from J, with 7 bases between. The CDR3 spells CASSKPGANVLTF. CDR3 coding DNA: TGTGCCAGCTCCAAGCCTGGGGCCAACGTCCTGACTTTC.

This clone occurred once. The chain combines TRBV7-9 with TRBJ1-6; no firm D call. This CDR3 contains 12 residues. CDR1 is SEHNR, CDR2 FQNEAQ, per germline (reference sequence). V lost 8 bases, J lost 6 bases, and 8 bases lay in between. As DNA, the CDR3 is TGTGCCAGCTCCGGTACTAATTCACCCCTCCACTTT. It specifies CASSGTNSPLHF.

The chain employs TRBV5-1 and TRBJ2-1; 9 bases line up with TRBD2. The CDR3 is 16 amino acids. Germline values: CDR1 SGHRS, CDR2 YFSETQ. Trimming took 0 bases from V and 4 from J; bases not matched to a gene: 5. The CDR3 DNA reads TGCGCCAGCAGCTTGGGGGGTAGCGGGAGATACAATGAGCAGTTCTTC. It yields the protein CASSLGGSGRYNEQFF.

There are a few counts of this clone. The chain is built from TRBV2 and TRBJ1-5, with 7 nucleotides matching TRBD1. The junction had 9 bases not matched to a gene; V was cut back by 6 bases and J by 4 bases. CDR1 and CDR2 from the germline V gene are SNHLY and FYNNEI. This CDR3 is built from 15 residues. The CDR3 loop is CASSGSRGSNQPQHF. The CDR3 nucleotides read TGTGCCAGCAGCGGGAGCAGGGGGTCTAATCAGCCCCAGCATTTT.

In its sample, this clone was seen a few times. J is TRBJ2-7 and V is TRBV5-6, with 8 bases lining up with TRBD1. The CDR3 length is 16 residues. Unmatched junction bases numbered 13, after V lost 2 bases and J lost 6 bases. Germline values: CDR1 SGHDT, CDR2 YYEEEE. The CDR3 reads CASSFLLGQGISEQYF. CDR3 nucleotide sequence: TGTGCCAGCAGCTTTCTTCTAGGACAGGGAATCTCCGAGCAGTACTTC. Full variable domain (remainder filled in from reference TRBV5-6 and TRBJ2-7): DAGVTQSPTHLIKTRGQQVTLRCSPKSGHDTVSWYQQALGQGPQFIFQYYEEEERQRGNFPDRFSGHQFPNYSSELNVNALLLGDSALYLCASSFLLGQGISEQYFGPGTRLTVT.

The genes are TRBV6-5 and TRBJ1-2, with D tentatively TRBD1 (5 bases). Germline values: CDR1 MNHEY, CDR2 SVGAGI. Deletions cut 8 bases from V and 4 bases from J, with 11 bases between. The CDR3 runs to 12 residues. The CDR3 spells CASGGALYGYTF. CDR3 nucleotides: TGTGCCAGCGGAGGGGCCCTCTATGGCTACACCTTC.

With regard to this clone: The junction departs from germline at one end; a sequencing error may be responsible. The DNA for the CDR3 is TGTGCCAGCTCACCACTAGCGGGGCAAGGGACCCAGTACTTC. Translating gives CASSPLAGQGTQYF. This chain joins TRBV18 and TRBJ2-5, with TRBD2 matching 8 bases. The CDR3 is 14 residues long. Germline loops: CDR1 KGHSH, CDR2 LQKENI.

Comment on this clone: One junction end disagrees with the germline gene, perhaps due to a read error. The gene calls are TRBV4-3 and TRBJ1-1; unclear D gene. Germline CDR1 and CDR2: LGHNA and YSLEER. The CDR3 is 12 residues long. The DNA of the CDR3 is TGCGCCAGCAGCCAAGATCGGGTTCTAGCCTTATTT. Translation: CASSQDRVLALF.

This sequence joins TRBV4-1 and TRBJ2-5, with a possible D match to TRBD2 (6 bases). Germline CDR1 and CDR2: MGHRA and YSYEKL. V shed 2 bases and J shed 4 bases, with 11 bases lying between them. The CDR3 length is 14 residues. In DNA form, the CDR3 reads TGCGCCAGCAGCCAAATTGGAGGGGTAGAGACCCAGTACTTC. Translated, it gives CASSQIGGVETQYF.

The CDR3 bases are TGTGCCAGCAGCTTAGAGACGGGGTCGGATAACTATGGCTACACCTTC. Amino acids: CASSLETGSDNYGYTF. The J gene is TRBJ1-2, the V gene TRBV11-2; D call uncertain. Per the germline V gene, CDR1 is SGHAT and CDR2 is FQNNGV. The CDR3 covers 16 residues. Trimming stripped 0 bases from V and 1 base from J, with 12 bases between.

J is TRBJ2-7 and V is TRBV3-1 (or the pseudogene TRBV3-2), with 7 nucleotides matching TRBD1. The CDR3 consists of 14 residues. CDR1 and CDR2 (germline): LGHDT, YNNKEL (reference sequence). After removal of 4 bases from V and 3 bases from J, the junction contained 6 bases not matched to a gene. This chain's CDR3 is CASSPYRGVYEQYF. In DNA form, the CDR3 reads TGTGCCAGCAGCCCATACAGGGGAGTCTACGAGCAGTACTTC.

The rearrangement uses TRBV5-1 and TRBJ2-4; D possibly corresponds to TRBD2 (5 bases). CDR1 and CDR2 from the germline V gene are SGHRS and YFSETQ. V was cut by 0 bases and J by 1 base, with 5 bases left in between. The CDR3 is 14 residues long. CDR3 DNA: TGCGCCAGCAGCTTGGGAGGGGCCAAAAACATTCAGTACTTC. It is translated as CASSLGGAKNIQYF.

This clone came up once. This chain links TRBV2 with TRBJ1-4; the match to TRBD1 covers 8 bases. The germline V gene encodes CDR1 SNHLY and CDR2 FYNNEI. J gave up 8 bases and V 5 bases, and 7 bases lay outside the gene matches. The CDR3 covers 14 residues. The CDR3 is CASSKTGVGEKLFF. For the CDR3, the DNA is TGTGCCAGCAGTAAGACAGGGGTTGGCGAAAAACTGTTTTTT.

The V gene is TRBV19, the J gene TRBJ2-5; D remains ambiguous. Germline assignment: CDR1 LNHDA and CDR2 SQIVND (reference sequence). V lost 5 bases and J lost 4, with 11 bases in between. The length of the CDR3 is 13 residues. CDR3 nucleotides: TGTGCCAGTAGTGACTCCCAACGAGAGACCCAGTACTTC. Its translation is CASSDSQRETQYF.

V and J are TRBV10-3 and TRBJ1-2; 12 nucleotides match TRBD1. Germline CDR1 reads ENHRY; CDR2 reads SYGVKD. The junction had 2 bases not matched to a gene; V was cut back by 2 bases and J by 7 bases. This CDR3 contains 14 residues. The CDR3 DNA sequence: TGTGCCATCAGTGAGGGGACAGGGGGCGGTGGCTACACCTTC. Translation: CAISEGTGGGGYTF.

The gene calls are TRBV2 and TRBJ1-1; the match to TRBD1 covers 7 bases. Trimming removed 6 bases from V and 0 bases from J; junction bases left unmatched: 10. Germline CDR1 reads SNHLY; CDR2 reads FYNNEI. The CDR3 is made up of 16 amino acids. CDR3 protein: CASRTPRDRMNTEAFF. DNA of the CDR3: TGTGCCAGCAGGACTCCTCGGGACAGAATGAACACTGAAGCTTTCTTT.

CDR3 DNA: TGTGCCAGCAGCTTGGGCGGGGTAGAGCAGTACTTC. It codes for CASSLGGVEQYF. The chain uses TRBV13 and TRBJ2-7, with D perhaps TRBD2 (6 bases). Trimming took 3 bases from V and 7 from J, leaving 10 bases between them. The CDR3 spans 12 residues. Germline CDR1 PRHDT, CDR2 FYEKMQ (reference sequence).